This T cell receptor (beta chain) was retrieved from a study of CD8 T cells in ankylosing spondylitis. Broader study findings: In the blood and synovial fluid of reactive arthritis, some motif variants had been previously reported. Blood of patients with ankylosing spondylitis appeared to be characterized by a TCR beta motif of roughly eight highly homologous variants.

V was trimmed by 7 bases and J by 2 bases, leaving 11 bases between them. The CDR3 loop spans 13 amino acids. CDR1 is MNHEY, CDR2 SVGAGI, per germline. With molecular barcodes, quantitative 5'-RACE was used to make the TCR beta libraries. MiXCR, run by TCRdb on the 5' RACE reads, gives a single entry per CDR3 protein. This repertoire shows about 340,000 distinct CDR3 sequences, 14% to 15% found once; its top ten account for around 0.99%. To note about this clonotype: Its antigen is still unknown.

The TCR originated in a male donor with ankylosing spondylitis or in good health (not recorded which). The chain uses TRBV6-5 and TRBJ2-5; the D is unclear. The specimen was blood, either unsorted or a sorted T cell fraction (not recorded which). The CDR3 DNA follows: TGTGCCAGCAATTTTCAGAGTCAAGAGACCCAGTACTTC. This gives the protein CASNFQSQETQYF.